This passage covers 5 T cell receptor beta chains from one sample sequenced in a study of shared clonotypes between healthy human individuals. Here immunoSEQ multiplex PCR was the method, and the copy in TCRdb shows in-frame clones only, minus some. Of 450,000 to 650,000 clones listed, 70% to 80% are singletons. Sequenced sample: PBMCs. These receptors originate from a woman in her thirties or forties in good health. Some clones in this sample may be carry-over from other donors' samples.

This clone was seen just once. The chain combines TRBV30 with TRBJ2-7, with 7 bases aligning to TRBD2. The CDR3 is made up of 12 amino acids. From germline, CDR1 is GTSNPN and CDR2 SVGIG (reference sequence). The CDR3 region has the DNA TGTGCACAGTCGGCGGGAGCAGGAGAGCAGTACTTC. Translating gives CAQSAGAGEQYF.

This clone was found many times. This CDR3 is also generated by other DNA sequences in the sample. This chain joins TRBV21-1 and TRBJ1-5. TRBV21-1 represents a pseudogene. The CDR3 is 16 amino acids. CDR3 bases: TGTGCCAGCAGCTCTCCGGGACCTAATAGCAATCAGCCCCAGCATTTT. Residues: CASSSPGPNSNQPQHF.

This rearrangement joins TRBV7-6 to TRBJ1-5, with 7 bases lining up with TRBD1. This CDR3 spans 17 amino acids. J lost 0 bases, V lost 0 bases, and 5 bases had no gene match. The germline V gene encodes CDR1 SGHVS and CDR2 FNYEAQ. CDR3 coding DNA: TGTGCCAGCAGCTTAGCCGGGACAGATTATAGCAATCAGCCCCAGCATTTT. Amino acids: CASSLAGTDYSNQPQHF.

The J gene is TRBJ1-2, the V gene TRBV30; 9 bases are a match to TRBD1. The CDR3 covers 13 residues. Germline trimming cut 3 bases from V and 7 bases from J; bases unmatched to any gene: 6. Germline V lookup: CDR1 GTSNPN, CDR2 SVGIG (reference sequence). The CDR3 here is CAWSEQGARGYTF. The CDR3 nucleotides are TGTGCCTGGAGCGAACAGGGGGCGCGTGGCTACACCTTC.

Notes on this clone: The junction departs from the called germline gene at one end, perhaps through a read error. This sequence joins TRBV18 and TRBJ2-1; no definite D call. This CDR3 spans 17 amino acids. From germline, CDR1 is KGHSH and CDR2 LQKENI. CDR3 amino acids: CASSSPSLRQVNNEQFF. The CDR3 DNA reads TGTGCCAGCTCATCACCTTCTCTCAGGCAGGTTAACAATGAGCAGTTCTTC.